The 13 T cell receptor beta chains listed next were all sequenced from one sample in a study of cytomegalovirus exposure and HLA in healthy donors. Vbeta (60) and Jbeta (13) primers were used in the PCR. The method was immunoSEQ multiplex PCR; TCRdb's version includes in-frame clones alone and lacks a portion of them. In all, the sample yields approximately 38,000 clones. Sequencing was done on a sample of PBMCs. The receptors were gathered from a human donor in good health.

The chain recombines TRBV9 with TRBJ1-3, with TRBD1 matching over 8 bases. The V gene end was trimmed by 5 bases and the J gene end by 8 bases; junction bases not matched to a gene: 12. The CDR3 runs 15 residues. Per the germline V gene, CDR1 is SGDLS and CDR2 is YYNGEE. The CDR3 protein is CASRSGTGGPDTIYF. The CDR3 coding sequence is TGTGCCAGCAGGTCCGGGACAGGAGGTCCAGACACCATATATTTT.

The chain recombines TRBV27 with TRBJ1-1, with D perhaps matching TRBD1 (6 bases). This CDR3 is built from 15 residues. Looked up from germline, CDR1 is MNHEY and CDR2 is SMNVEV (reference sequence). Between the trimmed V and J ends, which lost 0 bases and 5 bases, there was a span of 13 bases. The chain's CDR3 is CASSLSHWGRTEAFF. CDR3 nucleotide sequence: TGTGCCAGCAGTTTATCGCACTGGGGGCGTACTGAAGCTTTCTTT.

The V gene is TRBV6-5, the J gene TRBJ1-1, with D uncertain. The CDR3 covers 13 residues. Between the trimmed V and J ends, which lost 5 bases and 4 bases, there was a span of 11 bases. Germline V CDR1 and CDR2: MNHEY, SVGAGI. CDR3 in DNA: TGTGCCAGCAGTAGCGACCCGGGCACTGAAGCTTTCTTT. Translation: CASSSDPGTEAFF.

The chain carries TRBV10-3 and TRBJ2-7; 7 positions match TRBD1. After removal of 6 bases from V and 2 bases from J, the junction contained 13 bases not matched to a gene. CDR3 length: 16 amino acids. From germline, CDR1 is ENHRY and CDR2 SYGVKD. CDR3 DNA sequence: TGTGCCATCAGCTTTTCCGGGACAGACTCTCCCTACGAGCAGTACTTC. Protein product: CAISFSGTDSPYEQYF.

The chain joins TRBV7-3 to TRBJ2-2; a weak D match, TRBD2 (5 bases). CDR1 is SGHTA, CDR2 FQGTGA, per germline. The CDR3 covers 13 residues. V lost 6 bases to trimming and J lost 6 bases, with 11 bases between them. The CDR3 nucleotides are TGTGCCAGCAGTCCGGGGAAAGCCGGGGAGCTGTTTTTT. Protein sequence: CASSPGKAGELFF.

The CDR3 bases are TGTGCCAGCAGTTACGAATGGGAGGGGGCCAACGTCCTGACTTTC. It is translated as CASSYEWEGANVLTF. V and J are TRBV6-5 and TRBJ2-6; TRBD2 might be the D (5 bases). The CDR3 sequence is 15 residues long. The germline CDR1 and CDR2 sequences are MNHEY and SVGAGI. Trimming left V 2 bases short and J 4 bases short, with 9 bases between.

This chain connects TRBV5-1 to TRBJ2-5; 14 bases agree with TRBD2. Per germline, CDR1 SGHRS and CDR2 YFSETQ. The V gene end was trimmed by 2 bases and the J gene end by 1 base; junction bases not matched to a gene: 4. The CDR3 runs 17 residues. The CDR3 nucleotides read TGCGCCAGCAGCTTAGGGACTAGCGGGGGCCCCCAAGAGACCCAGTACTTC. Amino acids: CASSLGTSGGPQETQYF.

This chain links TRBV20-1 with TRBJ2-7; a weak D match, TRBD2 (5 bases). Germline V lookup: CDR1 DFQATT, CDR2 SNEGSKA (reference sequence). V was cut by 4 bases and J by 7 bases, with 11 bases left in between. This CDR3 is built from 11 residues. Here the CDR3 reads CSATSLSEQYF. For the CDR3, the DNA is TGCAGTGCTACTAGCTTGTCGGAGCAGTACTTC.

This sequence joins TRBV27 and TRBJ2-7, with TRBD2 as a possible D gene (6 bases). Germline V gene lookup returns CDR1 MNHEY and CDR2 SMNVEV (reference sequence). Trimming cost V 10 bases and J 7 bases, with 17 bases left between them. This CDR3 is built from 12 residues. CDR3: CAILRGAREQYF. DNA for the CDR3: TGTGCCATCCTACGCGGGGCAAGGGAGCAGTACTTC.

This chain joins TRBV7-2 and TRBJ1-2; D uncertain. V lost 0 bases and J 7 bases, leaving 12 bases between the germline ends. Germline V gene sequence: CDR1 SGHTA, CDR2 FQGNSA. The CDR3 length is 14 residues. In nucleotides, the CDR3 is TGTGCCAGCAGCTTAGCGATCCCAGATGGTGGCTACACCTTC. Its protein is CASSLAIPDGGYTF.

The chain recombines TRBV19 with TRBJ2-7, with 9 bases matching TRBD1. Looked up from germline, CDR1 is LNHDA and CDR2 is SQIVND (reference sequence). The CDR3 contains 14 residues. V was clipped by 6 bases and J by 6 bases; unmatched bases: 9. CDR3 nucleotides: TGTGCCAGTAGAGCCGGGACAGGGAGTGGCGAGCAGTACTTC. The encoded protein is CASRAGTGSGEQYF.

CDR3 coding DNA: TGTGCCACTCACGCGGTGGGGCGTGAGGGAAACACCATATATTTT. Translation: CATHAVGREGNTIYF. This rearrangement joins TRBV5-4 to TRBJ1-3, with D perhaps TRBD1 (5 bases). This CDR3 contains 15 residues. Germline V lookup: CDR1 SGHNT, CDR2 YYREEE (reference sequence). Trimming removed 9 bases from V and 4 bases from J, with 20 bases in between.

The chain recombines TRBV6-5 with TRBJ2-1; 9 bases are shared with TRBD2. With V trimmed by 8 bases and J by 7 bases, 12 bases remained unmatched. The CDR3 length is 15 residues. Germline V CDR1 and CDR2: MNHEY, SVGAGI. CDR3 DNA: TGTGCCAGCGGCGTCGTGGTAGCGGGGGTAAATGAGCAGTTCTTC. It encodes CASGVVVAGVNEQFF.